Below, 13 T cell receptor beta chains from the same sample are listed, as sequenced in a study of identifying expanded T cells in peripheral blood. Sequencing was performed with immunoSEQ multiplex PCR; in TCRdb, only in-frame clones are kept and a portion is missing. Counted here are over 90,000 clones, roughly 88% occurring once; the ten biggest clones make up 14%. Input material: blood. These receptors all stem from a person aged 18 to 69 in good health.

This clone has at least ten counts. The genes are TRBV11-2 and TRBJ2-1; D could derive from TRBD1 or TRBD2 (5 bases each). CDR3 length: 19 amino acids. Germline values: CDR1 SGHAT, CDR2 FQNNGV. Trimming removed 1 base from V and 0 bases from J, with 19 bases in between. The CDR3 loop reads CASSLVGARWAGSYNEQFF. CDR3 nucleotides: TGTGCCAGCAGCTTAGTCGGGGCAAGATGGGCGGGCTCCTACAATGAGCAGTTCTTC. The whole variable domain, filled in from reference TRBV11-2 and TRBJ2-1, reads EAGVAQSPRYKIIEKRQSVAFWCNPISGHATLYWYQQILGQGPKLLIQFQNNGVVDDSQLPKDRFSAERLKGVDSTLKIQPAKLEDSAVYLCASSLVGARWAGSYNEQFFGPGTRLTVL.

The chain couples TRBV7-2 to TRBJ2-7; 10 bases match TRBD1. V shed 1 base, J shed 1 base, and the junction held 4 bases outside the gene matches. The germline V gene encodes CDR1 SGHTA and CDR2 FQGNSA. The CDR3 consists of 16 residues. The CDR3 protein is CASSLGGGQGSYEQYF. The CDR3, as DNA: TGTGCCAGCAGCTTAGGAGGGGGACAGGGGTCCTACGAGCAGTACTTC.

The chain couples TRBV29-1 to TRBJ2-7, with D perhaps matching TRBD1 (6 bases). With 0 bases removed from V and 0 bases from J, the gap between germline ends came to 9 bases. The CDR3 is made up of 14 amino acids. Germline V gene sequence: CDR1 SQVTM, CDR2 ANQGSEA. For the CDR3, the DNA is TGCAGCGTTGAAGAGGACAGTAGCTCCTACGAGCAGTACTTC. It codes for CSVEEDSSSYEQYF.

J is TRBJ2-4 and V is TRBV4-3, with TRBD1 matching over 9 bases. Looked up from germline, CDR1 is LGHNA and CDR2 is YSLEER. J gave up 8 bases and V 0 bases, and 11 bases lay outside the gene matches. The CDR3 is 17 amino acids. The CDR3 loop reads CASSQDVYLTGGHIQYF. The CDR3 DNA sequence: TGCGCCAGCAGCCAAGATGTGTACTTGACAGGGGGGCACATTCAGTACTTC.

V gene TRBV19 combines with J gene TRBJ2-5; D may be TRBD2 (5 bases). The V and J ends lost 1 base and 5 bases respectively, with 14 bases between them. The CDR3 runs 15 residues. The germline V gene has CDR1 LNHDA and CDR2 SQIVND (reference sequence). As DNA, the CDR3 is TGTGCCAGTAGTATAGGCTGGGCATCGGGGGAGACCCAGTACTTC. Its protein is CASSIGWASGETQYF.

This sequence joins TRBV19 and TRBJ1-1; D is perhaps TRBD1 (5 bases). V lost 6 bases and J lost 3, with 11 bases in between. This CDR3 spans 13 amino acids. Germline V lookup: CDR1 LNHDA, CDR2 SQIVND (reference sequence). This CDR3 reads CASRGELDTEAFF. In DNA form, the CDR3 reads TGTGCCAGTAGGGGGGAATTGGACACTGAAGCTTTCTTT.

The chain employs TRBV2 and TRBJ2-7; 8 bases are shared with TRBD1. Germline values: CDR1 SNHLY, CDR2 FYNNEI. The CDR3 is 14 amino acids. J gave up 4 bases and V 6 bases, and 8 bases lay outside the gene matches. This CDR3 reads CASRAGTGSYEQYF. CDR3 in DNA: TGTGCCAGCAGAGCCGGGACAGGATCTTACGAGCAGTACTTC.

The chain combines TRBV27 with TRBJ1-5; tentatively, D is TRBD1 (5 bases). V lost 2 bases to trimming and J lost 6 bases, with 11 bases between them. Per germline, CDR1 MNHEY and CDR2 SMNVEV (reference sequence). The CDR3 length is 14 residues. DNA for the CDR3: TGTGCCAGCAGTTTAGAAGGGGTCGGTCAGCCCCAGCATTTT. Its translation is CASSLEGVGQPQHF.

The rearrangement uses TRBV6-5 and TRBJ2-2; no firm D call. Trimming left V 3 bases short and J 0 bases short, with 5 bases between. The CDR3 is made up of 14 amino acids. From germline, CDR1 is MNHEY and CDR2 SVGAGI. CDR3 coding DNA: TGTGCCAGCAGTTATCAGACGAACACCGGGGAGCTGTTTTTT. It specifies CASSYQTNTGELFF.

V and J are TRBV5-1 and TRBJ2-1, with 7 bases identical to TRBD2. The ends lost 0 bases at V and 10 bases at J; junction bases unmatched: 4. The CDR3 runs 13 residues. The germline CDR1 and CDR2 sequences are SGHRS and YFSETQ. The CDR3 reads CASSLVDGGEQFF. The CDR3, as DNA: TGCGCCAGCAGCTTGGTAGACGGGGGGGAGCAGTTCTTC.

This clone was recorded a few times. This chain joins TRBV7-8 and TRBJ1-2, with D uncertain. V lost 5 bases to trimming and J lost 2 bases, with 15 bases between them. The CDR3 covers 15 residues. The germline CDR1 and CDR2 sequences are SGHVS and FQNEAQ. CDR3 amino acids: CASSPRIDANYGYTF. The CDR3 DNA follows: TGTGCCAGCAGCCCGCGAATTGATGCAAACTATGGCTACACCTTC.

The chain recombines TRBV18 with TRBJ2-1; TRBD2 matches 9 bases. Losses at the gene ends were 1 base for V and 7 bases for J; bases not matched to a gene: 8. Germline CDR1 and CDR2: KGHSH and LQKENI. The CDR3 covers 16 residues. CDR3 loop: CASSPLLAGSGNEQFF. CDR3 coding DNA: TGTGCCAGCTCACCACTCCTAGCGGGAAGTGGTAATGAGCAGTTCTTC. Together with reference TRBV18 and TRBJ2-1, the CDR3 gives the full variable domain: NAGVMQNPRHLVRRRGQEARLRCSPMKGHSHVYWYRQLPEEGLKFMVYLQKENIIDESGMPKERFSAEFPKEGPSILRIQQVVRGDSAAYFCASSPLLAGSGNEQFFGPGTRLTVL.

The chain joins TRBV19 to TRBJ1-5; tentatively, D is TRBD1 (5 bases). The germline gives CDR1 LNHDA, CDR2 SQIVND (reference sequence). This CDR3 is built from 15 residues. V was cut by 0 bases and J by 4 bases, with 10 bases left in between. For the CDR3, the DNA is TGTGCCAGTAGTATAGATCACGGGGGGAATCAGCCCCAGCATTTT. This translates into CASSIDHGGNQPQHF.